The 27 T cell receptor beta chains below all came from one sample that was sequenced in a study of PD-1 blockade in classical Hodgkin lymphoma. Profiled with immunoSEQ multiplex PCR; TCRdb holds only in-frame clones, not every one. The profile shows around 10,000 clones, about 80% of them singletons. All patients experienced relapse after autologous stem cell transplantation, and brentuximab vedotin exposure was variable. The sample in question was peripheral blood mononuclear cells (PBMCs), obtained before the second cycle of nivolumab. All receptors come from a human donor with classical Hodgkin lymphoma.

As DNA, the CDR3 is TGTGCCAGCAGCTTAACACGGGGCAACGAGCAGTACTTC. This sequence encodes CASSLTRGNEQYF. The chain employs TRBV7-3 and TRBJ2-7; either TRBD1 or TRBD2 may supply D (5 bases each). CDR3 length equals 13 residues. Germline V gives CDR1 SGHTA, CDR2 FQGTGA. Trimming took off 0 bases at V and 5 bases at J, with 8 bases between the two ends.

The rearrangement joins TRBV18 to TRBJ1-2; a possible D gene is TRBD1 (6 bases). Trimming cost V 9 bases and J 0 bases, with 14 bases left between them. Germline values: CDR1 KGHSH, CDR2 LQKENI. This CDR3 is 14 amino acids long. The CDR3 protein is CASSPDSANYGYTF. DNA of the CDR3: TGTGCCAGTTCCCCGGACAGTGCTAACTATGGCTACACCTTC.

This sequence joins TRBV5-1 and TRBJ2-2; D may be TRBD1 (6 bases). Germline V gives CDR1 SGHRS, CDR2 YFSETQ. Trimming left V 7 bases short and J 1 base short, with 11 bases between. The length of the CDR3 is 14 residues. CDR3 nucleotide sequence: TGCGCCAGCGGGGGACAAAAGAACACCGGGGAGCTGTTTTTT. As protein: CASGGQKNTGELFF.

The chain employs TRBV7-8 and TRBJ2-3; D may be TRBD1 (5 bases). The CDR3 length is 14 residues. V dropped 1 base and J dropped 6 bases, with 11 bases sitting between them. Germline CDR1 and CDR2: SGHVS and FQNEAQ. CDR3 region: CASSLGGPRDTQYF. The CDR3 DNA reads as TGTGCCAGCAGCTTAGGGGGCCCCCGCGATACGCAGTATTTT.

The chain has TRBV19 and TRBJ1-1, with TRBD1 identical over 7 bases. The V gene end was trimmed by 4 bases and the J gene end by 3 bases; junction bases not matched to a gene: 5. This CDR3 has 14 amino acids. Germline V gives CDR1 LNHDA, CDR2 SQIVND (reference sequence). The CDR3 spells CASSKGASYTEAFF. For the CDR3, the DNA is TGTGCCAGTAGTAAGGGGGCGTCTTACACTGAAGCTTTCTTT.

The V gene is TRBV28, the J gene TRBJ2-7; no reliable D call. The CDR3 spans 15 residues. Trimming stripped 3 bases from V and 4 bases from J, with 16 bases between. Germline V CDR1 and CDR2: MDHEN, SYDVKM. The CDR3 loop is CASSFVGIGLYEQYF. CDR3 DNA: TGTGCCAGCAGTTTCGTAGGGATCGGTCTGTACGAGCAGTACTTC.

The CDR3, as DNA: TGTGCCAGCTCGGGACTAGCGGGGGACGAGCAGTACTTC. It codes for CASSGLAGDEQYF. The chain has TRBV11-3 and TRBJ2-7; 14 nucleotides line up with TRBD2. After removal of 8 bases from V and 5 bases from J, the junction contained 2 bases not matched to a gene. Germline values: CDR1 SGHNT, CDR2 YENEEA. The CDR3 spans 13 residues.

The rearrangement uses TRBV28 and TRBJ1-5; D not resolved. This CDR3 spans 18 amino acids. Germline V gene data show CDR1 as MDHEN and CDR2 as SYDVKM. V lost 3 bases to trimming and J lost 0 bases, with 18 bases between them. In nucleotides, the CDR3 is TGTGCCAGCAGTTTTAACCCAAGAAGAACATCTAGCAATCAGCCCCAGCATTTT. The encoded protein is CASSFNPRRTSSNQPQHF.

The chain recombines TRBV18 with TRBJ1-1, with D possibly being TRBD1 (5 bases). Germline CDR1 and CDR2: KGHSH and LQKENI. The CDR3 totals 17 residues. V lost 3 bases and J 0 bases, leaving 17 bases between the germline ends. The CDR3 DNA is TGTGCCAGCTCACCTACACTGCTCAGGGCGTTGAACACTGAAGCTTTCTTT. Its translation is CASSPTLLRALNTEAFF.

The genes are TRBV14 and TRBJ2-1, with 8 bases lining up with TRBD2. The CDR3 is 14 amino acids. Per the germline V gene, CDR1 is SGHDN and CDR2 is FVKESK. V was pared by 4 bases and J by 4 bases, with 3 bases of the junction left unmatched. The CDR3 sequence is CASSPGGAYNEQFF. CDR3 DNA: TGTGCCAGCAGCCCGGGGGGGGCGTACAATGAGCAGTTCTTC.

This clone was observed once. The V gene is TRBV19, the J gene TRBJ1-5; no clear D. V was pared by 3 bases and J by 6 bases, with 12 bases between. Per germline, CDR1 LNHDA and CDR2 SQIVND (reference sequence). This CDR3 region has 14 residues. The CDR3 loop reads CASSIIPGIQPQHF. The CDR3 region has the DNA TGTGCCAGTAGTATCATCCCGGGAATTCAGCCCCAGCATTTT. The full variable domain, with the rest looked up from reference TRBV19 and TRBJ1-5, is DGGITQSPKYLFRKEGQNVTLSCEQNLNHDAMYWYRQDPGQGLRLIYYSQIVNDFQKGDIAEGYSVSREKKESFPLTVTSAQKNPTAFYLCASSIIPGIQPQHFGDGTRLSIL.

This chain connects TRBV9 to TRBJ1-3; no clear D. Germline V gene lookup returns CDR1 SGDLS and CDR2 YYNGEE. V lost 7 bases and J lost 0, with 2 bases in between. This CDR3 spans 11 amino acids. CDR3 nucleotide sequence: TGTGCCAGCCGCTCTGGAAACACCATATATTTT. It yields the protein CASRSGNTIYF. The full variable domain, with the rest looked up from reference TRBV9 and TRBJ1-3, is DSGVTQTPKHLITATGQRVTLRCSPRSGDLSVYWYQQSLDQGLQFLIQYYNGEERAKGNILERFSAQQFPDLHSELNLSSLELGDSALYFCASRSGNTIYFGEGSWLTVV.

The V and J genes are TRBV18 and TRBJ1-1; D unclear. The germline V gene encodes CDR1 KGHSH and CDR2 LQKENI. The CDR3 runs 14 residues. V dropped 1 base and J dropped 5 bases, with 11 bases sitting between them. CDR3 in amino acids: CASSPLGYTTEAFF. The CDR3 DNA is TGTGCCAGCTCACCACTGGGGTACACGACTGAAGCTTTCTTT.

V is TRBV30 and J is TRBJ1-2; tentatively, D is TRBD1 (5 bases). The germline V and J ends were trimmed by 5 bases and 4 bases, with 17 bases remaining between them. The CDR3 covers 14 residues. Germline V gene data show CDR1 as GTSNPN and CDR2 as SVGIG (reference sequence). The CDR3 here is CAWARPFRGYGYTF. For the CDR3, the DNA is TGTGCCTGGGCAAGACCTTTTAGGGGCTATGGCTACACCTTC.

This chain joins TRBV13 and TRBJ1-3; D not certain. Germline-derived CDR1 and CDR2 are PRHDT and FYEKMQ (reference sequence). There are 12 residues in the CDR3. V lost 1 base and J lost 7, with 5 bases in between. CDR3 DNA sequence: TGTGCCAGCAGCTTAGTCCGGAACACCATATATTTT. Residues: CASSLVRNTIYF.

The V call is TRBV5-1, the J call TRBJ1-1; 7 bases line up with TRBD1. Germline CDR1 reads SGHRS; CDR2 reads YFSETQ. V gave up 3 bases and J gave up 11 bases; unmatched junction bases: 10. This CDR3 has 13 residues. The DNA for the CDR3 is TGCGCCAGCAGCTCGGAGGGACAGCGGACGGCTTTCTTT. Protein product: CASSSEGQRTAFF. The full variable domain, rest sourced from reference TRBV5-1 and TRBJ1-1, is KAGVTQTPRYLIKTRGQQVTLSCSPISGHRSVSWYQQTPGQGLQFLFEYFSETQRNKGNFPGRFSGRQFSNSRSEMNVSTLELGDSALYLCASSSEGQRTAFFGQGTRLTVV.

The CDR3 spells CASSRLAGDTGELFF. Here the CDR3 DNA reads TGTGCCAGCAGTCGACTAGCGGGAGACACCGGGGAGCTGTTTTTT. The chain links TRBV6-1 to TRBJ2-2, with 12 bases fitting TRBD2. The CDR3 has 15 amino acids. V shed 5 bases, J shed 3 bases, and the junction held 1 base outside the gene matches. Germline assignment: CDR1 MNHNS and CDR2 SASEGT.

The rearrangement uses TRBV18 and TRBJ2-2; perhaps TRBD2 as D (5 bases). The CDR3 has 16 residues. Per the germline V gene, CDR1 is KGHSH and CDR2 is LQKENI. Trimming cost V 2 bases and J 1 base, with 11 bases left between them. CDR3: CASSPVGMVNTGELFF. The CDR3 DNA reads as TGTGCCAGCTCACCAGTCGGGATGGTGAACACCGGGGAGCTGTTTTTT. Together with reference TRBV18 and TRBJ2-2, the CDR3 gives the full variable domain: NAGVMQNPRHLVRRRGQEARLRCSPMKGHSHVYWYRQLPEEGLKFMVYLQKENIIDESGMPKERFSAEFPKEGPSILRIQQVVRGDSAAYFCASSPVGMVNTGELFFGEGSRLTVL.

V usage is TRBV10-3 and J usage is TRBJ2-7; D gene uncertain. CDR1 and CDR2 (germline): ENHRY, SYGVKD. This CDR3 is built from 14 residues. V was clipped by 1 base and J by 3 bases, with 10 bases between them. CDR3 sequence (DNA): TGTGCCATCAGTGAGTTCCCGACTGGCTACGAGCAGTACTTC. Translated: CAISEFPTGYEQYF.

The chain recombines TRBV19 with TRBJ2-2, with D possibly TRBD2 on 6 matching bases. Germline CDR1 reads LNHDA; CDR2 reads SQIVND (reference sequence). The ends were cut back, 9 bases at V and 0 bases at J, with 14 bases in the middle. This CDR3 is built from 15 residues. The CDR3 reads CASQWGGANTGELFF. Written as DNA, the CDR3 is TGTGCCAGCCAATGGGGCGGGGCGAACACCGGGGAGCTGTTTTTT.

The J gene is TRBJ2-1, the V gene TRBV29-1; TRBD1 or TRBD2 may be the D gene (5 bases each). This CDR3 is 15 amino acids long. The V end lost 5 bases, the J end lost 5 bases, and 19 bases lay between the germline ends. The germline V gene encodes CDR1 SQVTM and CDR2 ANQGSEA. For the CDR3, the DNA is TGCAGCGTTATACTCGGGGCTGGAGCGCACAATGAGCAGTTCTTC. Translated, it gives CSVILGAGAHNEQFF.

The J gene is TRBJ2-5, the V gene TRBV2, with D uncertain. This CDR3 has 12 amino acids. V was trimmed by 3 bases and J by 6 bases, leaving 8 bases between them. Germline-derived CDR1 and CDR2 are SNHLY and FYNNEI. This CDR3 is CASSDGLQTQYF. The CDR3 nucleotides are TGTGCCAGCAGTGATGGGTTGCAGACCCAGTACTTC.

The gene calls are TRBV29-1 and TRBJ2-7, with 7 nucleotides matching TRBD2. Germline CDR1 reads SQVTM; CDR2 reads ANQGSEA. The CDR3 is 14 amino acids. The V segment lost 2 bases and the J segment 5 bases; nucleotides outside the gene matches: 9. For the CDR3, the DNA is TGCAGCGTTGAACCAGGCCCAGCGGGACACGAGCAGTACTTC. Its translation: CSVEPGPAGHEQYF.

The gene calls are TRBV27 and TRBJ2-6; D may be TRBD1 (5 bases). Germline loops: CDR1 MNHEY, CDR2 SMNVEV (reference sequence). V lost 4 bases, J lost 8 bases, and 12 bases lay in between. CDR3 length equals 14 residues. The CDR3 sequence: CASSSHQGPNVLTF. CDR3 in DNA: TGTGCCAGCAGTTCCCACCAGGGTCCCAACGTCCTGACTTTC.

V usage is TRBV4-1 and J usage is TRBJ2-7, with 7 bases identical to TRBD1. Unmatched junction bases numbered 9, after V lost 2 bases and J lost 5 bases. The CDR3 spans 15 residues. Germline CDR1 and CDR2: MGHRA and YSYEKL. CDR3 region: CASSQFQGVLNEQYF. The DNA of the CDR3 is TGCGCCAGCAGCCAATTCCAGGGGGTTCTTAACGAGCAGTACTTC.

This chain links TRBV5-1 with TRBJ1-5, with unresolved D. V shed 0 bases and J shed 0 bases, with 7 bases lying between them. CDR1 and CDR2 (germline): SGHRS, YFSETQ. The CDR3 length is 15 residues. CDR3 region: CASSLEGVSNQPQHF. Here the CDR3 DNA reads TGCGCCAGCAGCTTGGAAGGTGTTAGCAATCAGCCCCAGCATTTT.

This sequence joins TRBV9 and TRBJ2-1, with a possible D match to TRBD2 (5 bases). V lost 4 bases, J lost 4 bases, and 21 bases lay in between. The CDR3 contains 17 residues. In germline, CDR1 is SGDLS, CDR2 YYNGEE. CDR3 nucleotide sequence: TGTGCCAGCAGCCCCCTCCGAGGGCTAGCCAAATACAATGAGCAGTTCTTC. Its translation is CASSPLRGLAKYNEQFF.